The clone carrying this TCR beta chain has at least ten counts. Its antigen remains unknown. Stated time point: newly diagnosed GD, antithyroid drugs for less than 3 months. Isolated PBMC RNA provided the starting material for the TCR library. Arm-PCR of CDR3 regions and iRepertoire HTBI primers were the basis on which TCR beta libraries were built. One entry per CDR3 protein, called by TCRdb with MiXCR from the multiplex PCR reads. The table records 350,000 to 400,000 distinct CDR3 sequences, roughly a sixth of them present only once. CDR3 length: 15 amino acids. Germline lookup yields CDR1 SGDLS and CDR2 YYNGEE. The V gene end was trimmed by 0 bases and the J gene end by 14 bases; junction bases not matched to a gene: 11. The sample belongs to a study of regulatory T cells in long-lasting Graves disease. Study observations and caveats: TCR diversity in persistent Graves' patients was below that of newly diagnosed ones.

This clonotype originated in a female donor with Graves disease. The V and J genes are TRBV9 and TRBJ1-6; 7 nucleotides line up with TRBD1. This material consisted of peripheral blood mononuclear cells (PBMCs), taken at new diagnosis, from a patient treated with antithyroid drugs. CDR3 nucleotide sequence: TGTGCCAGCAGCGTAGATGGACAGGCCCCGGTATCCCTCCACTTT. The encoded protein is CASSVDGQAPVSLHF.